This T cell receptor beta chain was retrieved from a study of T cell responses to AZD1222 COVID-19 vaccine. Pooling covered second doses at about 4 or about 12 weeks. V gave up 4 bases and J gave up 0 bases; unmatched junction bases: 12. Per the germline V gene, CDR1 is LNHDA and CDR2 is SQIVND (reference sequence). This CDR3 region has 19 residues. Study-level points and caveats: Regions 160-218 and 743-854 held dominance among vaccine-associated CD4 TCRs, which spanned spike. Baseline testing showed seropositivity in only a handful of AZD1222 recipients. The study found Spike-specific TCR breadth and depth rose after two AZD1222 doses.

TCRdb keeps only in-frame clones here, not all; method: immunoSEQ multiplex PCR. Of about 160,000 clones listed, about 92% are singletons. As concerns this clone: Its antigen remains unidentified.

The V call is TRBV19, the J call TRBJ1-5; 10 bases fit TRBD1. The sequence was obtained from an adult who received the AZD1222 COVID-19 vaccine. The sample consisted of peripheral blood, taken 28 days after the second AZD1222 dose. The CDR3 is CASSSVYRDRGFSNQPQHF. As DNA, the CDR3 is TGTGCCAGTAGTAGCGTATACCGGGACAGGGGCTTTAGCAATCAGCCCCAGCATTTT.